This T cell receptor (beta chain) was identified during a study of early T cells in non-severe SARS-CoV-2 infection. The table lists this clonotype with many counts. Germline-derived CDR1 and CDR2 are SGHAT and FQNNGV. This CDR3 comprises 16 residues. V lost 0 bases, J lost 4 bases, and 13 bases lay in between. Individual cDNA molecules received unique molecular identifiers. In TCRdb, the 5' RACE reads were re-called with MiXCR into one record per CDR3 protein. The sample records more than 90,000 distinct CDR3 sequences, under 15% being singletons. The J gene is TRBJ2-1, the V gene TRBV11-2; D uncertain. The sequence derives from an adult who was a healthcare worker with PCR-confirmed SARS-CoV-2 infection or an uninfected control (not recorded which). Material: whole blood. The CDR3 here is CASSLEGRKLYNEQFF. CDR3 sequence (DNA): TGTGCCAGCAGCTTAGAGGGTCGCAAGCTTTACAATGAGCAGTTCTTC.